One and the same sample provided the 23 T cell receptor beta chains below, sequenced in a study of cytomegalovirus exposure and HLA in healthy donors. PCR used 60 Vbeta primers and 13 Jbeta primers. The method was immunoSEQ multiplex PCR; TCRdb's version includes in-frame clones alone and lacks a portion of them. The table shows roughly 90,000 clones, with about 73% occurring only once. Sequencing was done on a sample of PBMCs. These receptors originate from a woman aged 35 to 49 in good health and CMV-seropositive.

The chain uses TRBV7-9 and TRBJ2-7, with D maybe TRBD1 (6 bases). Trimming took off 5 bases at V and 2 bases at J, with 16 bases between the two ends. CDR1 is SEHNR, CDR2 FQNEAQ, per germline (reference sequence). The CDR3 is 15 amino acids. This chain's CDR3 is CASSARQAATYEQYF. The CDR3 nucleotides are TGTGCCAGCAGCGCCAGACAGGCGGCTACCTACGAGCAGTACTTC.

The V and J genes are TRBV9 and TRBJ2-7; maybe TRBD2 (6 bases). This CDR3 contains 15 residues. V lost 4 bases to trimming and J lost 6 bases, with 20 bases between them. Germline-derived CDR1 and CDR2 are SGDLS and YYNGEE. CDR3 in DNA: TGTGCCAGCAGCCTCCGGGGGAGCTATCCTTCCGAGCAGTACTTC. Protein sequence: CASSLRGSYPSEQYF. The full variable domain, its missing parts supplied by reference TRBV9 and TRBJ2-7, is DSGVTQTPKHLITATGQRVTLRCSPRSGDLSVYWYQQSLDQGLQFLIQYYNGEERAKGNILERFSAQQFPDLHSELNLSSLELGDSALYFCASSLRGSYPSEQYFGPGTRLTVT.

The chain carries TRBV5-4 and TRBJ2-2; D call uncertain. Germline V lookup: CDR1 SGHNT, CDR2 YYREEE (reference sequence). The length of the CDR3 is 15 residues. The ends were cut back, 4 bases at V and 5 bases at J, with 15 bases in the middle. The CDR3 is CASSRTKTLTGELFF. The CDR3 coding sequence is TGTGCCAGCAGCCGCACCAAGACATTAACCGGGGAGCTGTTTTTT.

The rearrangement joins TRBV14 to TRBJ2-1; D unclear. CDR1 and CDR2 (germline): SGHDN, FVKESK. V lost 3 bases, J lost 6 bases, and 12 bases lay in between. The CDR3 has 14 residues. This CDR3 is CASSQPRGPNEQFF. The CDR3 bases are TGTGCCAGCAGCCAGCCAAGAGGCCCCAATGAGCAGTTCTTC.

CDR3 bases: TGTGCCAGCAGGGGACAGGGTAACTATGGCTACACCTTC. It is translated as CASRGQGNYGYTF. V and J are TRBV7-2 and TRBJ1-2; 9 nucleotides match TRBD1. Per germline, CDR1 SGHTA and CDR2 FQGNSA. The CDR3 is made up of 13 amino acids. The V gene end was trimmed by 6 bases and the J gene end by 1 base; junction bases not matched to a gene: 0.

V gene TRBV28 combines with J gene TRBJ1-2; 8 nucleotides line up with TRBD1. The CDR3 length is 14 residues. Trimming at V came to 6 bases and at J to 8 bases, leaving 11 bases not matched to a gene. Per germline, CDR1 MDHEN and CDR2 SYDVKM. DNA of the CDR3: TGTGCCAGCAGCCTATCGGACAGGGAAGAGGGCTACACCTTC. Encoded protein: CASSLSDREEGYTF.

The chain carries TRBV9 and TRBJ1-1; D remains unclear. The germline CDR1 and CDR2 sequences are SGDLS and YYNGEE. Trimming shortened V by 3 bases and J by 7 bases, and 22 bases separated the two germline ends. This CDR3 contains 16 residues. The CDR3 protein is CASSASAGQDGSEAFF. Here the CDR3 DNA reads TGTGCCAGCAGCGCCAGCGCAGGTCAAGATGGGAGTGAAGCTTTCTTT.

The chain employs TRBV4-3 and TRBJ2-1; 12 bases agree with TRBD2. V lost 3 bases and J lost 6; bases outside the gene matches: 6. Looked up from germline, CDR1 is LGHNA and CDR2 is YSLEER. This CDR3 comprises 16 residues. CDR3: CASSQGLAGRANEQFF. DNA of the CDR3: TGCGCCAGCAGCCAGGGACTAGCGGGCAGAGCCAATGAGCAGTTCTTC.

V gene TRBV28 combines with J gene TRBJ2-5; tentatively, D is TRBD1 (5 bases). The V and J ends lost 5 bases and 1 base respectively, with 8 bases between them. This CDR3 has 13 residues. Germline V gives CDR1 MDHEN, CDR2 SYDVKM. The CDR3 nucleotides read TGTGCCAGCAGTAGACAGCTCCAAGAGACCCAGTACTTC. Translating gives CASSRQLQETQYF.

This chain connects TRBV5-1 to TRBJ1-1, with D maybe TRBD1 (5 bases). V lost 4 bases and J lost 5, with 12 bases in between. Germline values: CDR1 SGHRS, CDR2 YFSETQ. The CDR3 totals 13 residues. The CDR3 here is CASSVGRGTEAFF. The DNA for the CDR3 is TGCGCCAGCAGCGTAGGACGGGGGACTGAAGCTTTCTTT.

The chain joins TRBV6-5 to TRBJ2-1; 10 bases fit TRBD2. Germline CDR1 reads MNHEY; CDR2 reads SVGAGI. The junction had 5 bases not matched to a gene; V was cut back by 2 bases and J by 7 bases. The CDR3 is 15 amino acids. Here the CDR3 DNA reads TGTGCCAGCAGTTACGGCGCTAGCGGGGGAAATGAGCAGTTCTTC. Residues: CASSYGASGGNEQFF.

Here the CDR3 reads CASSLLRESNEQFF. CDR3 nucleotide sequence: TGTGCCAGCAGCTTATTGCGGGAGAGCAATGAGCAGTTCTTC. V is TRBV7-3 and J is TRBJ2-1; TRBD2 matches 7 bases. The germline CDR1 and CDR2 sequences are SGHTA and FQGTGA. The length of the CDR3 is 14 residues. Unmatched junction bases numbered 4, after V lost 2 bases and J lost 6 bases. The whole variable domain, filled in from reference TRBV7-3 and TRBJ2-1, reads GAGVSQTPSNKVTEKGKYVELRCDPISGHTALYWYRQSLGQGPEFLIYFQGTGAADDSGLPNDRFFAVRPEGSVSTLKIQRTERGDSAVYLCASSLLRESNEQFFGPGTRLTVL.

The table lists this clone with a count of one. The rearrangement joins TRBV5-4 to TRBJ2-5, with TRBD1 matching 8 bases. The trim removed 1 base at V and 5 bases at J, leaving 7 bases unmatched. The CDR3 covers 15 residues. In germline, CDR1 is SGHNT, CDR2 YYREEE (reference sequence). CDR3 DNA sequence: TGTGCCAGCAGCTTGAGGCAGGGGGCAAGGGAGACCCAGTACTTC. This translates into CASSLRQGARETQYF.

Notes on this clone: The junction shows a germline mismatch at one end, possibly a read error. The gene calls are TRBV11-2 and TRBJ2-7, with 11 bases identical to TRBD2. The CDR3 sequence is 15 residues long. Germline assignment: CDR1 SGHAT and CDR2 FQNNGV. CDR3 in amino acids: CASSLTGTSGLELKF. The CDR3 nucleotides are TGTGCCAGCAGCTTAACCGGGACTAGCGGCCTAGAACTCAAATTC.

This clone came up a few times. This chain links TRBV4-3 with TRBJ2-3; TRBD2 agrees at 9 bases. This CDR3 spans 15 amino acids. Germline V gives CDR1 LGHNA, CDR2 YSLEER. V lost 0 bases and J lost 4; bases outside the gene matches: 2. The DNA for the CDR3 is TGCGCCAGCAGCCAAGAGGGACTAGCCCCAGATACGCAGTATTTT. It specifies CASSQEGLAPDTQYF.

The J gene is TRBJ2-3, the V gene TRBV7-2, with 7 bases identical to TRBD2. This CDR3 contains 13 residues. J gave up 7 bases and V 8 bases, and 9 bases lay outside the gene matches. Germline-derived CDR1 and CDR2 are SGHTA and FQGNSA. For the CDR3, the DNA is TGTGCCAGCCGCGGGAGTGAAACTTATACGCAGTATTTT. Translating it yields CASRGSETYTQYF.

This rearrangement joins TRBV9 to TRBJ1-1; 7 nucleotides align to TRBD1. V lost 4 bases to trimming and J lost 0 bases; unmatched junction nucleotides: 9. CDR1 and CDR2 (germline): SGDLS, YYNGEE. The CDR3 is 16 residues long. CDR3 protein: CASSPGTANLNTEAFF. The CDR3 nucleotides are TGTGCCAGCAGCCCTGGGACAGCTAACTTGAACACTGAAGCTTTCTTT.

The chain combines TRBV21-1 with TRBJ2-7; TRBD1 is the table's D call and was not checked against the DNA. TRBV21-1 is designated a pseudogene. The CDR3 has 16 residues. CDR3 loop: CASSKVGQGHTYEQYF. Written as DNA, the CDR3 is TGTGCCAGCAGCAAAGTGGGACAGGGACATACCTACGAGCAGTACTTC.

CDR3 DNA sequence: TGTGCCACCCCCGACAGGGGCCACGAGCAGTACTTC. Translated, it gives CATPDRGHEQYF. The chain has TRBV19 and TRBJ2-5; TRBD1 aligns across 8 bases. Gene TRBJ2-7 matches the end of the DNA better, so the J call may be wrong. The CDR3 length is 12 residues. Germline CDR1 and CDR2: LNHDA and SQIVND (reference sequence).

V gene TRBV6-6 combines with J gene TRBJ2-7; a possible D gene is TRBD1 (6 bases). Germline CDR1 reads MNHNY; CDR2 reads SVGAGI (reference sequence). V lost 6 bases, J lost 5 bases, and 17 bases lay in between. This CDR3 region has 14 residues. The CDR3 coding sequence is TGTGCCAGCAGCCCTAGGCCCCGGGACAACGAGCAGTACTTC. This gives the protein CASSPRPRDNEQYF.

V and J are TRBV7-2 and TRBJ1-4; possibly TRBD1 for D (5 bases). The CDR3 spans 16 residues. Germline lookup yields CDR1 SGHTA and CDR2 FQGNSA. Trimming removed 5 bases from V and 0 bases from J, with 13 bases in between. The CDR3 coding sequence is TGTGCCAGCAGCCCCCACGACAGTGCAACTAATGAAAAACTGTTTTTT. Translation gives CASSPHDSATNEKLFF.

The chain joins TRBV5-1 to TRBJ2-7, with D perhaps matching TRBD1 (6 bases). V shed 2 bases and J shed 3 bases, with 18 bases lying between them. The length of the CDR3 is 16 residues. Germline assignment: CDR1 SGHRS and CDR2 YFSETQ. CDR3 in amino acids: CASSLSSGARLYEQYF. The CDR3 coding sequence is TGCGCCAGCAGCTTATCGTCAGGGGCCCGTCTCTACGAGCAGTACTTC.

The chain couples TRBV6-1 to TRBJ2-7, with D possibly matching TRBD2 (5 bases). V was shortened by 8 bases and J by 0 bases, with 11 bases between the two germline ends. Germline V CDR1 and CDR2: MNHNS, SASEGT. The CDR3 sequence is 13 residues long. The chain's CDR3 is CASGERSSYEQYF. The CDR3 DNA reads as TGTGCCAGCGGGGAGCGGAGCTCCTACGAGCAGTACTTC.